The present T cell receptor (beta chain) was sequenced within a study of blood T cells in healthy people across ages. Overall study results and limits: Those diversity estimates obtained from one million T cells were thought to be underestimates. Roughly linearly, TCR beta diversity per million T cells fell as age increased.

It was with a sample-barcoded 5' primer and a J-beta primer mix that a second PCR of roughly 7 to 12 cycles was run. Via MiXCR, TCRdb re-called the 5' RACE reads, giving one row per CDR3 protein. Of 650,000 or so distinct CDR3 sequences in the sample, approximately 52% are singletons; the top ten hold roughly 13%. Only a few counts were recorded for this clonotype. The target antigen is unknown. V shed 4 bases, J shed 5 bases, and the junction held 7 bases outside the gene matches. CDR1 and CDR2 (germline): MNHNS, SASEGT. CDR3 length equals 16 residues. The sequence was collected from an elderly woman in good health. V and J are TRBV6-1 and TRBJ2-3; TRBD1 matches 12 bases. Sequenced material: blood. The CDR3 DNA sequence: TGTGCCAGCAGTGGCCCGGGGACAGGGGGCATAGATACGCAGTATTTT. Translating it yields CASSGPGTGGIDTQYF.